A selection of T cell receptor beta chains follows, all from one sample in a study of blood T cell repertoires in COVID-19. The assay was immunoSEQ multiplex PCR, and TCRdb's table has in-frame clones only and misses some. The table has 150,000 to 200,000 clones, 84% seen once. Sequencing input: peripheral blood. Receptor source: a woman at least 80 years old with acute or convalescent COVID-19. CDR3s include the opening cysteine and the closing phenylalanine or tryptophan. D genes are given only for firm matches. Clone size appears in some rows only: once, few, many, or a class for an expanded clone.

j_call d_call clone_size v_call cdr3_nt cdr3_aa
TRBJ2-3 TRBD2 NA TRBV7-9 TGTGCCAGCAGCTCTACTAGCGGGGGGGTCAGCACAGATACGCAGTATTTT CASSSTSGGVSTDTQYF
TRBJ1-1 TRBD1 few TRBV9 TGTGCCAGCAGCCCGAGGGGACAGATGAACACTGAAGCTTTCTTT CASSPRGQMNTEAFF
TRBJ1-1 NA NA TRBV6-4 TGTGCCAGCAGTGACTCGAGTCGTGGCACTGAAGCTTTCTTT CASSDSSRGTEAFF
TRBJ1-1 NA NA TRBV4-1 TGCGCCAGCAGCCCGGTCGGTCTGAACACTGAAGCTTTCTTT CASSPVGLNTEAFF
TRBJ2-5 NA NA TRBV15 TGTGCCACCAGCAGAGGGGGGGGGCTGCAAGAGACCCAGTACTTC CATSRGGGLQETQYF
TRBJ2-1 TRBD2 NA TRBV28 TGTGCCAGCAGTCTGGGTAGCGGGAACAATGAGCAGTTCTTC CASSLGSGNNEQFF
TRBJ2-7 NA NA TRBV7-9 TGTGCCAGCAGCCCACCTGGCAGGGCCTCTTTGGAGCAGTACTTC CASSPPGRASLEQYF
TRBJ1-2 NA NA TRBV19 TGTGCCAGTAATCTTCATACAGGAGCTAACTATGGCTACACCTTC CASNLHTGANYGYTF
TRBJ1-4 NA NA TRBV7-3 TGTGCCAGCAGCCGATCGGAGGGTGAAAAACTGTTTTTT CASSRSEGEKLFF
TRBJ1-6 NA once TRBV2 TGTGCCAGCAGCGATCAGAATTCACCCCTCCACTTT CASSDQNSPLHF
TRBJ2-3 TRBD2 NA TRBV20-1 TGCAGTGCTAGTGGGGGAGTAGCGGGAGGGCTAAATACGCAGTATTTT CSASGGVAGGLNTQYF
TRBJ2-5 TRBD2 medium-sized TRBV3-1/TRBV3-2 TGTGCCAGCAGCCTTATGACTAGCGGGGCGGAGGAGACCCAGTACTTC CASSLMTSGAEETQYF
TRBJ1-2 TRBD1 NA TRBV7-3 TGTGCCAGTAGCCCCGGGACAGGGACCTATGGCTACACCTTC CASSPGTGTYGYTF
TRBJ2-1 NA NA TRBV27 TGTGCCAGCAGTTTTCGGGGAGAGGGTGAGCAGTTCTTC CASSFRGEGEQFF
TRBJ2-7 NA NA TRBV7-9 TGTGCCAGCAGCTTTAACATAGAGCAGTACTTC CASSFNIEQYF
TRBJ1-2 NA few TRBV4-2 TGTGCCAGCAGCCAACCTAAAGACAGGAGCCGATTCTATGGCTACACCTTC CASSQPKDRSRFYGYTF
TRBJ2-7 NA once TRBV5-1 TGCGCCAGCAGCTTGGACAGGGAAGGGGGCGAGCAGTACTTC CASSLDREGGEQYF
TRBJ2-1 TRBD2 NA TRBV11-2 TGTGCCAGCAGCTTAGTACTAGCGGCCTACAATGAGCAGTTCTTC CASSLVLAAYNEQFF
TRBJ2-7 TRBD2 NA TRBV27 TGTGCCAGCAGTTTTTTCGGGAGGGGAAACGAGCAGTACTTC CASSFFGRGNEQYF
TRBJ1-2 TRBD1 NA TRBV9 TGTGCCAGCAGCGTAGATCCGGGACAGATGTATGGCTACACCTTC CASSVDPGQMYGYTF
TRBJ2-5 TRBD2 once TRBV6-2/TRBV6-3 TGTGCCAGCAGTTACTCGACTAGCGGGAAGTACCAAGAGACCCAGTACTTC CASSYSTSGKYQETQYF
TRBJ2-4 TRBD1 NA TRBV19 TGTGCCAGTAGTATGCAGGGGGCCAGCGACATTCAGTACTTC CASSMQGASDIQYF
TRBJ2-1 TRBD2 NA TRBV30 TGTGCCTGGTCATCCGGCAAGCGGGGGGCAAAGAGCTCCTACAATGAGCAGTTCTTC CAWSSGKRGAKSSYNEQFF
TRBJ1-2 NA NA TRBV19 TGTGCCAGTAGTAAGGGGCGCTACACCTTC CASSKGRYTF
TRBJ1-4 NA NA TRBV5-1 TGCGCCAGCAGCGGCAGGCCGCGCAGTGAAAAACTGTTTTTT CASSGRPRSEKLFF
TRBJ1-1 NA NA TRBV28 TGTGCCAGCAGTTTATTCCTTCACGAAGGACAGCGACATGAAGCTTTCTTT CASSLFLHEGQRHEAFF
TRBJ1-2 NA NA TRBV10-3 TGTGCCATCGCGGCCGTCTATGGCTACACCTTC CAIAAVYGYTF
TRBJ2-5 TRBD2 NA TRBV19 TGTGCCAGTAGAGCGGGGGGCGTCGAGACCCAGTACTTC CASRAGGVETQYF
TRBJ2-1 NA NA TRBV28 TGTGCCAGCAGTTTCCCCAGAACCGACGCTCCTTCTAGCTCCTACAATGAGCAGTTCTTC CASSFPRTDAPSSSYNEQFF
TRBJ1-1 NA NA TRBV11-2 TGTGCCAGCAGCTTAAACTGGGGCTCTGAAGCTTTCTTT CASSLNWGSEAFF
TRBJ2-1 TRBD1 NA TRBV11-3 TGTGCCAGCAGCTTAGGGGGACAGACCGAGTACAATGAGCAGTTCTTC CASSLGGQTEYNEQFF
TRBJ2-2 NA NA TRBV5-1 TGCGCCAGCAGCTTGGTCCCGGACACCGGGGAGCTGTTTTTT CASSLVPDTGELFF
TRBJ2-7 NA NA TRBV6-5 TGTGCCAGCCTGGACTCGTACGAGCAGTACTTC CASLDSYEQYF
TRBJ2-5 TRBD2 once TRBV7-9 TGTGCCAGCAGCTTATTCCCTAGCGGAGTTCAAGAGACCCAGTACTTC CASSLFPSGVQETQYF
TRBJ1-2 NA NA TRBV19 TGTGCCAGCCTCTCAACAGGGTCCTACTATGGCTACACCTTC CASLSTGSYYGYTF
TRBJ1-2 NA NA TRBV6-5 TGTGCCAGCAGTCCCAGGGTGGGCTATGGCTACACCTTC CASSPRVGYGYTF
TRBJ2-5 NA NA TRBV3-1/TRBV3-2 TGTGCCAGCAGCCCGAGGACTAGGGGGGAAGAGACCCAGTACTTC CASSPRTRGEETQYF
TRBJ1-1 TRBD1 NA TRBV6-6 TGTGCCAGCAGCTTAGACAGGGGCGGGACTGAAGCTTTCTTT CASSLDRGGTEAFF
TRBJ1-1 NA few TRBV6-1 TGTGCCAGCAGTGAACACAGGGACACTGAAGCTTTCTTT CASSEHRDTEAFF
TRBJ2-7 TRBD1 NA TRBV5-1 TGCGCCAGCAGCTCGCGTACGGGACAGGAGCGCTACGAGCAGTACTTC CASSSRTGQERYEQYF
TRBJ1-4 NA NA TRBV9 TGTGCCAGCAGCGTAGGGGTAAAGGAGGAAAAACTGTTTTTT CASSVGVKEEKLFF
TRBJ2-3 TRBD1 NA TRBV28 TGTGCCAGCAGTTTTCCCCGGACAGGGAACACAGATACGCAGTATTTT CASSFPRTGNTDTQYF
TRBJ2-7 NA NA TRBV27 TGTGCCAGCAGTTTGGAGGGTGCGGGTCAATCCGAGCAGTACTTC CASSLEGAGQSEQYF
TRBJ2-1 NA NA TRBV6-5 TGTGCCAGCAGGGTAGCGCTAGATTTCTACAATGAGCAGTTCTTC CASRVALDFYNEQFF
TRBJ1-3 NA once TRBV5-1 TGCGCCAGCAGCTTAGGGTCCCATTCTAGCCCTGGAAACACCATATATTTT CASSLGSHSSPGNTIYF
TRBJ2-7 NA NA TRBV9 TGTGCCAGCAGCGGGGGCGGAAAAAACTACGAGCAGTACTTC CASSGGGKNYEQYF
TRBJ2-5 NA NA TRBV7-8 TGTGCCAGCAGCCTACCTACAGGGGGGGGCGAGACCCAGTACTTC CASSLPTGGGETQYF
TRBJ1-1 NA once TRBV2 TGTGCCAGCAGCGAAGAAAGGACAGCCCTGAACACTGAAGCTTTCTTT CASSEERTALNTEAFF
TRBJ1-1 TRBD1 NA TRBV10-3 TGTGCCATCAGTGAGTCGATAGGACAGGGAATCACTGAAGCTTTCTTT CAISESIGQGITEAFF
TRBJ1-1 NA NA TRBV5-4 TGTGCCAGCAGCGATCATGCCCCCCGGGTGAACACTGAAGCTTTCTTT CASSDHAPRVNTEAFF
TRBJ1-4 NA NA TRBV5-1 TGCGCCAGCAGCCCGGGGGATGTTAATGAAAAACTGTTTTTT CASSPGDVNEKLFF
TRBJ1-5 NA NA TRBV29-1 TGCAGCGTGCAGATGGTGGGGACAAATCAGCCCCAGCATTTT CSVQMVGTNQPQHF
TRBJ2-5 TRBD1 NA TRBV19 TGTGCCAGTAGTTACAGGGGGCGGGAGACCCAGTACTTC CASSYRGRETQYF